This T cell receptor beta chain was captured by sequencing in a study of shared clonotypes between healthy human individuals. A CD45RA-negative memory subset and a CD45RA+ naive subset were separated from the CD4+ cells. The assay was run at deep level. It was across several immunoSEQ plates that each subset's genomic DNA was evenly split. The data were produced by immunoSEQ multiplex PCR, yet TCRdb's version contains in-frame clones alone and is incomplete. The data hold 2 million to 2.5 million clones, with approximately 90% observed a single time. Germline V gene sequence: CDR1 SGDLS, CDR2 YYNGEE. This CDR3 has 14 amino acids. V lost 0 bases to trimming and J lost 7 bases, with 13 bases between them.

The rearrangement links TRBV9 to TRBJ2-5, with D unclear. The sample taken for sequencing was naive CD4+ T cells from PBMCs. Subset of the sample: CD45RA+ positively selected. This TCR derives from a man younger than 35 in good health. Some clones in this sample may be carry-over from other donors' samples. The CDR3 DNA is TGTGCCAGCAGCGTAGATGGGGTCTTCGGGACCCAGTACTTC. This gives the protein CASSVDGVFGTQYF. Looking up the rest from reference TRBV9 and TRBJ2-5 gives the full variable domain: DSGVTQTPKHLITATGQRVTLRCSPRSGDLSVYWYQQSLDQGLQFLIQYYNGEERAKGNILERFSAQQFPDLHSELNLSSLELGDSALYFCASSVDGVFGTQYFGPGTRLLVL.